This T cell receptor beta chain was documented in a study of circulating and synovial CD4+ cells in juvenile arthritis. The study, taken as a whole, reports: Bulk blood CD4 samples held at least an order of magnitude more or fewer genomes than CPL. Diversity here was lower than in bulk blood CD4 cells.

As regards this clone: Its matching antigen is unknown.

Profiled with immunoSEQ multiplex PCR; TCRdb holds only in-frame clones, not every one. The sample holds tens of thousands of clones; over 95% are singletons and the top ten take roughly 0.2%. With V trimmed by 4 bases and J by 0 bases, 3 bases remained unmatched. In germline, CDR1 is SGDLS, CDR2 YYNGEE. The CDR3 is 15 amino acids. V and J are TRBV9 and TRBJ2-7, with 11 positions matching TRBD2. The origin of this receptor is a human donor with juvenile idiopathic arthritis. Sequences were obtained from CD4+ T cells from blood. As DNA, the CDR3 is TGTGCCAGCAGCACCGGGACTAGCGGCTCCTACGAGCAGTACTTC. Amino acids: CASSTGTSGSYEQYF.